This is a list of T cell receptor beta chains from one sample in a study of beta chain features in type 1 diabetes. TCRdb keeps only in-frame clones here, not all; method: immunoSEQ multiplex PCR. The sample gives under 300,000 clones, 11% to 15% of which show up once; almost 0.02% is in the top ten. Sequencing was carried out using naive CD4+ T cells from blood. These receptors came from a man aged 25-40 years with type 1 diabetes. CDR3s leave out the opening cysteine and the closing phenylalanine or tryptophan. Fields, in order: J gene, V gene, CDR3 protein.

j_call: TRBJ2-1; v_call: TRBV5-1; cdr3_aa: ASSLGQAEWF
j_call: TRBJ1-2; v_call: TRBV30; cdr3_aa: AWSAGTGGST
j_call: TRBJ2-5; v_call: TRBV11-2; cdr3_aa: ASSRGETQY
j_call: TRBJ2-2; v_call: TRBV18; cdr3_aa: ATRGTGDTGELF
j_call: TRBJ1-1; v_call: TRBV6-5; cdr3_aa: ASSYGQGAIEAF
j_call: TRBJ2-5; v_call: TRBV7-2; cdr3_aa: ASSLGTSGGATETQY
j_call: TRBJ1-2; v_call: TRBV5-6; cdr3_aa: ASSPGQGRPLWGYT
j_call: TRBJ1-2; v_call: TRBV6-1; cdr3_aa: ASSGRGNVGYT
j_call: TRBJ2-1; v_call: TRBV5-1; cdr3_aa: ASSLETTNNEQF
j_call: TRBJ2-5; v_call: TRBV5-4; cdr3_aa: ASSLPRGEETQY
j_call: TRBJ2-2; v_call: TRBV4-1; cdr3_aa: ASSPQGTGELF
j_call: TRBJ2-2; v_call: TRBV5-6; cdr3_aa: ASSLTGLGTGELF
j_call: TRBJ2-7; v_call: TRBV30; cdr3_aa: AWGRPDRANEQY
j_call: TRBJ1-1; v_call: TRBV6-1; cdr3_aa: ASSDPGFPEAF
j_call: TRBJ2-5; v_call: TRBV11-2; cdr3_aa: ASSLDSRAETQY
j_call: TRBJ2-5; v_call: TRBV5-1; cdr3_aa: ASSFGTRETQY
j_call: TRBJ1-4; v_call: TRBV27; cdr3_aa: ASRLATNEKLF
j_call: TRBJ2-6; v_call: TRBV5-1; cdr3_aa: ASSSGQGRGANVLT
j_call: TRBJ2-3; v_call: TRBV4-1; cdr3_aa: ASSQDSSGITDTQY
j_call: TRBJ2-5; v_call: TRBV9; cdr3_aa: ASSPGQQETQY
j_call: TRBJ2-5; v_call: TRBV25-1; cdr3_aa: ASSEYGGSQETQY
j_call: TRBJ2-3; v_call: TRBV10-3; cdr3_aa: AISRDRDTDTQY
j_call: TRBJ1-5; v_call: TRBV18; cdr3_aa: ASSTGRNQPQH
j_call: TRBJ2-2; v_call: TRBV29-1; cdr3_aa: SVAKDWFSTGELF
j_call: TRBJ2-7; v_call: TRBV11-2; cdr3_aa: ASSADRVSYEQY
j_call: TRBJ2-3; v_call: TRBV25-1; cdr3_aa: ASTVTRGGTQY
j_call: TRBJ2-7; v_call: TRBV5-4; cdr3_aa: ASSTGTSYEQY
j_call: TRBJ2-7; v_call: TRBV5-1; cdr3_aa: ASSLVRQSYEQY
j_call: TRBJ1-5; v_call: TRBV10-3; cdr3_aa: AISDSGGNQPQH
j_call: TRBJ2-1; v_call: TRBV9; cdr3_aa: ASSGNEQF
j_call: TRBJ1-6; v_call: TRBV30; cdr3_aa: AWSIGGGGSRSPLH
j_call: TRBJ2-3; v_call: TRBV5-1; cdr3_aa: ASSLARLAGPDTQY
j_call: TRBJ1-2; v_call: TRBV28; cdr3_aa: ASSPGQAGYT
j_call: TRBJ2-3; v_call: TRBV4-1; cdr3_aa: ASSQRRGGRDPTDTQY
j_call: TRBJ2-5; v_call: TRBV6-1; cdr3_aa: ASTRGQETQY
j_call: TRBJ1-6; v_call: TRBV19; cdr3_aa: ASRSVGPLGSPLH
j_call: TRBJ1-5; v_call: TRBV5-6; cdr3_aa: ASSSGWDQPQH
j_call: TRBJ1-2; v_call: TRBV7-9; cdr3_aa: ASSPGTGNGYT
j_call: TRBJ1-5; v_call: TRBV7-8; cdr3_aa: ASSFRDRGPNQPQH
j_call: TRBJ2-1; v_call: TRBV5-1; cdr3_aa: ASSVDDSSYNEQF
j_call: TRBJ1-2; v_call: TRBV19; cdr3_aa: ASSIGQGRSGYT
j_call: TRBJ2-2; v_call: TRBV9; cdr3_aa: ASSLTGQNANTGELF
j_call: TRBJ2-6; v_call: TRBV30; cdr3_aa: AWSRGQGAGGANVLT
j_call: TRBJ2-5; v_call: TRBV29-1; cdr3_aa: SVVWPGQKRETQY
j_call: TRBJ2-5; v_call: TRBV5-6; cdr3_aa: ASLRLARKEETQY
j_call: TRBJ2-3; v_call: TRBV14; cdr3_aa: ASGPGGGWQY
j_call: TRBJ2-5; v_call: TRBV11-2; cdr3_aa: ASSLGSYQETQY
j_call: TRBJ2-7; v_call: TRBV4-2; cdr3_aa: ASSQVGGDAGTYEQY
j_call: TRBJ2-1; v_call: TRBV28; cdr3_aa: ASSVQGRTDNEQF
j_call: TRBJ2-3; v_call: TRBV7-8; cdr3_aa: ASSPSGAYTDTQY
j_call: TRBJ1-1; v_call: TRBV6-1; cdr3_aa: ASSEFRENTEAF
j_call: TRBJ1-1; v_call: TRBV19; cdr3_aa: ASSPTGATEAF
j_call: TRBJ2-3; v_call: TRBV10-3; cdr3_aa: ATGEHTDTQY
j_call: TRBJ2-5; v_call: TRBV5-1; cdr3_aa: ASSPGTSGQETQY